The 12 T cell receptor beta chains below come from one sample, sequenced in a study of CXCR3-negative and CXCR3-positive naive CD8 T cells. Libraries were UMI-labeled 5' RACE TRB cDNA. After re-calling the 5' RACE reads, TCRdb lists one entry per CDR3 protein, DNA absent. The data include about 6,700 distinct CDR3 sequences; the top ten clones carry 1.4% to 1.5%. The source material was naive CXCR3- CD8+ T cells from blood. Subset denoted: CD45RO-CCR7+CD27+CD95- naive CD8+ T cells lacking CXCR3 (TNR3-). These receptors came from a human donor in good health. Some clones in this sample may be carry-over from other donors' samples.

The rearrangement links TRBV23-1 to TRBJ2-6; TCRdb reports TRBD1, a call that lacks DNA to check it against. TRBV23-1 is recorded as an ORF, its role being uncertain. CDR3 length: 19 amino acids. The CDR3 here is CASSQPTGALTSGANVLTF.

Measured by frequency, this clonotype is medium-sized. The V and J genes are TRBV5-5 and TRBJ2-5. The germline V gene has CDR1 SGHKS and CDR2 YYEKEE (reference sequence). The CDR3 extends over 12 amino acids. CDR3 amino acids: CASSPDQETQYF.

V gene TRBV7-6 combines with J gene TRBJ1-6; TCRdb lists TRBD1, though no DNA is available to test this call. Germline V gives CDR1 SGHVS, CDR2 FNYEAQ. There are 14 residues in the CDR3. CDR3 region: CASGPTVEDSPLHF.

This clonotype shows up as medium-sized (0.01 to 0.1%) by frequency. V is TRBV7-2 and J is TRBJ2-1; TCRdb returns TRBD1, unconfirmable since there is no DNA. Germline V gives CDR1 SGHTA, CDR2 FQGNSA. This CDR3 has 15 residues. This chain's CDR3 is CASSLGAGVNNEQFF.

The chain employs TRBV7-8 and TRBJ2-2; TCRdb's D gene call, TRBD1, goes unchecked for lack of DNA. Germline CDR1 reads SGHVS; CDR2 reads FQNEAQ. CDR3 length equals 12 residues. CDR3 residues: CASTGGTGELFF.

Considering frequency, this clonotype is medium-sized (0.01 to 0.1%). This chain joins TRBV28 and TRBJ2-1. The CDR3 runs to 14 residues. Germline V lookup: CDR1 MDHEN, CDR2 SYDVKM. Here the CDR3 reads CASSLAETYNEQFF.

The chain's CDR3 is CSSRLAGVNEQFF. The chain links TRBV29-1 to TRBJ2-1; the D call from TCRdb, TRBD2, cannot be confirmed without DNA. Per germline, CDR1 SQVTM and CDR2 ANQGSEA. The CDR3 covers 13 residues.

This CDR3 reads CASSHRPGEPQHF. The chain links TRBV4-2 to TRBJ1-5; TCRdb's D call, TRBD1, is unchecked because there is no DNA. Per germline, CDR1 LGHNA and CDR2 YNFKEQ. This CDR3 region has 13 residues.

The chain joins TRBV29-1 to TRBJ2-7; TCRdb names TRBD1, which stays unverified in the absence of DNA. The CDR3 loop spans 13 amino acids. Germline lookup yields CDR1 SQVTM and CDR2 ANQGSEA. The chain's CDR3 is CSVSDSFPYEQYF.

The chain couples TRBV25-1 to TRBJ2-1. CDR3 length: 13 residues. The germline CDR1 and CDR2 sequences are MGHDK and SYGVNS. CDR3: CASSDLSTSEQFF.

The chain uses TRBV20-1 and TRBJ2-1; TCRdb designates TRBD2, a call that cannot be tested without DNA. Germline lookup yields CDR1 DFQATT and CDR2 SNEGSKA (reference sequence). The CDR3 runs to 15 residues. The CDR3 is CSANGAGGRTNEQFF.

The rearrangement uses TRBV15 and TRBJ2-2; TCRdb selects TRBD1, and the lack of DNA leaves this call unchecked. Germline V gives CDR1 LNHNV, CDR2 YYDKDF (reference sequence). The CDR3 runs 13 residues. CDR3 in amino acids: CATSRSRTGELFF.